This T cell receptor beta chain was found in a study of blood T cell repertoires in COVID-19 (TCRdb year 2020). Looking at the study overall: The collaborator samples originated in the United States, Italy and Spain and spanned the acute and convalescent phases of COVID-19. The prospective study material was composed of cDNA or gDNA derived from T cells, B-cell-depleted T cells, or PBMCs. Deeply sampled blood TCRbeta repertoires from subjects exposed to, actively infected with, or recovered from COVID-19 were included in the dataset. The repertoires were released in a freely available public database intended as a resource for research on the immune response to SARS-CoV-2. Samples came from the ongoing ImmuneRACE study (first 160 participants) plus 1,254 subjects from 6 global collaborators. A de-identified subject ID, COVID-19 status, age in years and sex were almost always included in the sample metadata. HLA class I and class II types, where available, came from metadata supplied by the sample provider rather than from assay-based typing. Here is what the overall study found, with its caveats: The amount of clinical and demographic metadata varied by source and participant and was provided uncurated.

The germline V gene specifies SGHTA as CDR1 and FQGNSA as CDR2. Relative to germline, V is missing 4 bases and J is missing 7 bases, with 6 bases of the junction outside any gene match. From cysteine to phenylalanine, the CDR3 is 15 amino acids long. Solely the CDR3 DNA is kept, with 45 bases framed from the first base. In the prospective study, participants were 18 to 89 years old, resided in about 25 geographic areas of the United States, and were enrolled through a virtual design. To assign participants to cohorts, the prospective study relied on clinical history that participants themselves reported in a screening survey and a study questionnaire. In the prospective study, mobile phlebotomists collected whole blood, serum and a nasopharyngeal or oropharyngeal swab from each participant. Participants in the prospective study had the option to provide additional blood draws and questionnaires over a 2-month period. Before DNA extraction, prospective study blood samples were shipped either frozen or at room temperature.

TCRbeta CDR3 regions were amplified from genomic DNA by means of the immunoSEQ Assay, a bias-controlled multiplex PCR. The authors' pipeline ran thus. The number of nucleated cells in each sample was estimated by amplification of reference gene primers within the assay. To quantify the absolute abundance of each unique TCRbeta CDR3 rearrangement, sequence reads were collapsed and filtered. For each sample, productive Simpson clonality was calculated as the square root of Simpson's diversity index across productive rearrangements. TCRdb retrieved this table from immuneACCESS and kept in-frame rearrangements only. Not all clones are present; in checked studies, unresolved V genes account for under half, and no reason is known for the remainder. The V and J calls and clone size were taken over from that table, and D and trimming were inferred from the DNA. The sample table shows approximately 230,000 clones, and 85% to 90% are seen once. The biggest ten clones account for 14% to 15% of the sample.

About this clone itself: What antigen it recognizes has not been identified. Nothing much larger sits one base from this clone, and base qualities are not available.

The sample was PBMCs or T cells enriched from blood (not recorded which). The chain is encoded by TRBV7-2 joined to TRBJ2-1; 11 middle bases align to TRBD2. The receptor's source is a woman in her 50s with acute COVID-19. The DNA is as follows: TGTGCCAGCAGCTCACTAGCGGGAGTTCGGAATGAGCAGTTCTTC. Its product reads: CASSSLAGVRNEQFF.